These 26 T cell receptor beta chains share one sample of origin, sequenced in a study of shared clonotypes between healthy human individuals. The data were produced by immunoSEQ multiplex PCR, yet TCRdb's version contains in-frame clones alone and is incomplete. The profile covers about 1 million clones, with about 75% appearing a single time and around 1.4% taken by the ten largest. The sequencing input was memory CD4+ T cells sorted from blood. Subset specified: CD45RA-negative fraction. The receptors originated from a young man in good health.

This clone showed up just a few times. The sample has other DNA sequences that encode this CDR3 too. V is TRBV30 and J is TRBJ2-5; D is perhaps TRBD1 (6 bases). Between the trimmed V and J ends, which lost 4 bases and 3 bases, there was a span of 18 bases. Germline CDR1 GTSNPN, CDR2 SVGIG (reference sequence). The CDR3 is 15 amino acids. In DNA, the CDR3 is TGTGCCTGGAATTCCGGGACACTGGCTGAAGAGACCCAGTACTTC. Its translation: CAWNSGTLAEETQYF.

V is TRBV5-1 and J is TRBJ2-3; D could derive from TRBD1 or TRBD2 (5 bases each). This CDR3 has 16 amino acids. Germline CDR1 is SGHRS and CDR2 is YFSETQ. V lost 4 bases and J lost 2, with 17 bases in between. CDR3 nucleotides: TGCGCCAGCAGCAAGGGGACCTCTACCCCCACAGATACGCAGTATTTT. Amino acids: CASSKGTSTPTDTQYF.

The rearrangement joins TRBV20-1 to TRBJ1-1; D remains ambiguous. CDR3 length equals 11 residues. The V end lost 1 base, the J end lost 7 bases, and 7 bases lay between the germline ends. Per the germline V gene, CDR1 is DFQATT and CDR2 is SNEGSKA (reference sequence). The CDR3 DNA follows: TGCAGTGCTAGAGTTCGCGGTGAAGCTTTCTTT. As protein: CSARVRGEAFF.

This clone showed up just a few times. This may be a read error, as it is one base from a much larger clone. The chain employs TRBV7-9 and TRBJ1-1; 9 nucleotides match TRBD1. The CDR3 runs to 14 residues. Germline-derived CDR1 and CDR2 are SEHNR and FQNEAQ (reference sequence). V gave up 5 bases and J gave up 2 bases; unmatched junction bases: 3. CDR3 in amino acids: CASSRGQGNTEAFF. CDR3 in DNA: TGTGCCAGCAGCAGGGGACAGGGAAACACTGAAGCTTTCTTT. Variable domain in full (rest from reference TRBV7-9 and TRBJ1-1): DTGVSQNPRHKITKRGQNVTFRCDPISEHNRLYWYRQTLGQGPEFLTYFQNEAQLEKSRLLSDRFSAERPKGSFSTLEIQRTEQGDSAMYLCASSRGQGNTEAFFGQGTRLTVV.

The chain carries TRBV2 and TRBJ2-5, with 8 bases lining up with TRBD2. The V and J ends lost 6 bases and 5 bases, in that order; junction bases with no gene match: 8. CDR1 is SNHLY and CDR2 is FYNNEI in the germline V gene. The CDR3 is 14 residues long. CDR3 DNA: TGTGCCAGCAGGGTTAGCGGGGAGGGGGAGACCCAGTACTTC. Translated, it gives CASRVSGEGETQYF.

This sequence joins TRBV6-1 and TRBJ1-3; D call uncertain. V lost 4 bases and J 2 bases, leaving 15 bases between the germline ends. Germline CDR1 reads MNHNS; CDR2 reads SASEGT. The CDR3 loop spans 16 amino acids. The CDR3 protein is CASSASTVAPGNTIYF. In nucleotides, the CDR3 is TGTGCCAGCAGTGCTTCGACCGTAGCTCCTGGAAACACCATATATTTT.

With regard to this clone: A much larger clone differs by one base, so this may be a read error. In the same sample, other DNA sequences code for this CDR3. The chain carries TRBV5-4 and TRBJ1-2; D is undetermined. Germline values: CDR1 SGHNT, CDR2 YYREEE (reference sequence). This CDR3 contains 13 residues. V was clipped by 3 bases and J by 2 bases, with 8 bases between them. The CDR3 DNA follows: TGTGCCAGCAGCTCGGACGGGAACTATGGCTACACCTTC. This sequence encodes CASSSDGNYGYTF.

This clone was counted only a few times. CDR3 amino acids: CASSPPGSGRQFF. In DNA, the CDR3 is TGTGCCAGCTCACCACCGGGTAGCGGGAGGCAGTTCTTC. J is TRBJ2-1 and V is TRBV18; 9 bases are a match to TRBD2. Germline-derived CDR1 and CDR2 are KGHSH and LQKENI. The CDR3 is 13 residues long. The ends lost 0 bases at V and 12 bases at J; junction bases unmatched: 3. The variable domain in full, completed from reference TRBV18 and TRBJ2-1, reads NAGVMQNPRHLVRRRGQEARLRCSPMKGHSHVYWYRQLPEEGLKFMVYLQKENIIDESGMPKERFSAEFPKEGPSILRIQQVVRGDSAAYFCASSPPGSGRQFFGPGTRLTVL.

The CDR3 DNA reads as TGTGCCAGTAGTAATATGGGGGGGCGGGAGACCCAGTACTTC. Protein product: CASSNMGGRETQYF. This rearrangement joins TRBV19 to TRBJ2-5; D perhaps matches TRBD2 (7 bases). CDR1 is LNHDA, CDR2 SQIVND, per germline (reference sequence). The germline V and J ends were trimmed by 4 bases and 5 bases, with 14 bases remaining between them. This CDR3 spans 14 amino acids.

The V call is TRBV28, the J call TRBJ2-3; TRBD2 is a possible D gene (7 bases). The CDR3 extends over 13 amino acids. Trimming left V 6 bases short and J 6 bases short, with 13 bases between. Germline CDR1 is MDHEN and CDR2 is SYDVKM. The CDR3 DNA is TGTGCCAGCAGAGGGGGGGGATGGGATACGCAGTATTTT. This encodes CASRGGGWDTQYF.

V is TRBV25-1 and J is TRBJ2-1, with 14 bases that match TRBD2. This CDR3 is built from 15 residues. Germline V lookup: CDR1 MGHDK, CDR2 SYGVNS. J gave up 15 bases and V 5 bases, and 12 bases lay outside the gene matches. The CDR3 bases are TGTGCCAGCAGTCCCCCGGGACTAGCGGGGGTCGGACGGTTCTTC. Translating gives CASSPPGLAGVGRFF.

Comments on this clone: Other DNA sequences in this specimen translate into the identical CDR3. The chain joins TRBV5-4 to TRBJ2-7; D gene uncertain. The V gene lost 2 bases and the J gene lost 4 bases, with 7 bases spanning the gap. Germline-derived CDR1 and CDR2 are SGHNT and YYREEE (reference sequence). The CDR3 is made up of 12 amino acids. The CDR3 sequence: CASSLSGYEQYF. CDR3 bases: TGTGCCAGCAGCTTATCCGGTTACGAGCAGTACTTC.

In this sample, this clone turned up once. The rearrangement links TRBV30 to TRBJ2-3, with 8 bases aligning to TRBD1. The CDR3 length is 14 residues. V lost 3 bases to trimming and J lost 5 bases; unmatched junction nucleotides: 7. The germline gives CDR1 GTSNPN, CDR2 SVGIG (reference sequence). The CDR3 DNA is TGTGCCTGGAGCGGGGACAGGCGGGGAGATACGCAGTATTTT. It codes for CAWSGDRRGDTQYF. Together with reference TRBV30 and TRBJ2-3, the CDR3 gives the full variable domain: SQTIHQWPATLVQPVGSPLSLECTVEGTSNPNLYWYRQAAGRGLQLLFYSVGIGQISSEVPQNLSASRPQDRQFILSSKKLLLSDSGFYLCAWSGDRRGDTQYFGPGTRLTVL.

The V gene is TRBV5-6, the J gene TRBJ1-1; tentative D call: TRBD1 (6 bases). Germline V gives CDR1 SGHDT, CDR2 YYEEEE. Trimming removed 2 bases from V and 4 bases from J, with 9 bases in between. The CDR3 is made up of 13 amino acids. CDR3 sequence: CASSFAGATEAFF. The CDR3 DNA is TGTGCCAGCAGCTTTGCAGGGGCCACTGAAGCTTTCTTT.

The chain employs TRBV4-1 and TRBJ2-3; 12 nucleotides align to TRBD2. The J segment lost 6 bases and the V segment lost 0 bases, leaving 10 bases of the junction unmatched. The length of the CDR3 is 18 residues. Per germline, CDR1 MGHRA and CDR2 YSYEKL. DNA for the CDR3: TGCGCCAGCAGCCAAGAAGCCCCCCGGACTAGCGGGAAGGATACGCAGTATTTT. It translates to CASSQEAPRTSGKDTQYF.

The V gene is TRBV6-6, the J gene TRBJ2-7; 8 bases agree with TRBD1. Germline trimming cut 2 bases from V and 7 bases from J; bases unmatched to any gene: 10. The germline CDR1 and CDR2 sequences are MNHNY and SVGAGI (reference sequence). The CDR3 is 15 residues long. The CDR3 is CASSYADRDLGEQYF. As DNA, the CDR3 is TGTGCCAGCAGTTACGCGGACAGGGACTTGGGGGAGCAGTACTTC.

CDR3 region: CASSFGGRGRRETQYF. The CDR3 coding sequence is TGTGCCAGCAGCTTCGGGGGCAGGGGGCGAAGAGAGACCCAGTACTTC. The rearrangement links TRBV11-1 to TRBJ2-5; 8 nucleotides match TRBD1. Per the germline V gene, CDR1 is SGHAT and CDR2 is FQDESV (reference sequence). With 3 bases clipped from V and 4 bases from J, the junction kept 10 bases outside the gene matches. The length of the CDR3 is 16 residues. Complete variable domain (other parts from reference TRBV11-1 and TRBJ2-5): EAEVAQSPRYKITEKSQAVAFWCDPISGHATLYWYRQILGQGPELLVQFQDESVVDDSQLPKDRFSAERLKGVDSTLKIQPAELGDSAMYLCASSFGGRGRRETQYFGPGTRLLVL.

The CDR3 here is CASSTSGGYRGDTQYF. DNA for the CDR3: TGCGCCAGCAGTACCTCGGGGGGCTACAGAGGAGATACGCAGTATTTT. V usage is TRBV10-1 and J usage is TRBJ2-3; D possibly corresponds to TRBD2 (7 bases). CDR3 length equals 16 residues. From germline, CDR1 is WNHNN and CDR2 SYGVQD (reference sequence). V dropped 5 bases and J dropped 5 bases, with 20 bases sitting between them.

The rearrangement links TRBV5-1 to TRBJ1-6; maybe TRBD1 (6 bases). The V end lost 4 bases, the J end lost 0 bases, and 17 bases lay between the germline ends. Germline CDR1 SGHRS, CDR2 YFSETQ. The CDR3 is 18 residues long. CDR3 bases: TGCGCCAGCAGCAGCGAGGGGGGGTTAAGCTCCTATAATTCACCCCTCCACTTT. Residues: CASSSEGGLSSYNSPLHF.

The chain employs TRBV18 and TRBJ2-7; 7 bases line up with TRBD1. Germline V gives CDR1 KGHSH, CDR2 LQKENI. Unmatched junction bases numbered 7, after V lost 6 bases and J lost 5 bases. The CDR3 runs 13 residues. This CDR3 is CASSKDRVDEQYF. CDR3 sequence (DNA): TGTGCCAGCTCCAAAGACAGGGTGGACGAGCAGTACTTC.

The chain links TRBV29-1 to TRBJ1-2; no firm D call. The ends were cut back, 6 bases at V and 4 bases at J, with 12 bases in the middle. Germline lookup yields CDR1 SQVTM and CDR2 ANQGSEA. The CDR3 has 12 residues. The CDR3 DNA is TGCAGCGTCCATTCGGGTTTCTATGGCTACACCTTC. Translation gives CSVHSGFYGYTF.

The genes are TRBV28 and TRBJ2-5; 16 bases align to TRBD2. After removal of 5 bases from V and 5 bases from J, the junction contained 8 bases not matched to a gene. The CDR3 totals 17 residues. The germline V gene has CDR1 MDHEN and CDR2 SYDVKM. CDR3 sequence reads: CASSMGTSGGAVETQYF. CDR3 nucleotide sequence: TGTGCCAGCAGTATGGGGACTAGCGGGGGGGCTGTGGAGACCCAGTACTTC.

Comment on this clone: The same CDR3 can be traced to other DNA sequences in this sample. V and J are TRBV10-2 and TRBJ1-5, with 8 bases identical to TRBD1. J was trimmed by 7 bases and V by 3 bases; bases with no gene match: 8. The CDR3 consists of 15 residues. The germline gives CDR1 WSHSY, CDR2 SAAADI. The CDR3 coding sequence is TGCGCCAGCAGTGACCCCGGACAGGGTGGCCAGCCCCAGCATTTT. It is translated as CASSDPGQGGQPQHF.

The chain couples TRBV7-2 to TRBJ2-7, with D possibly TRBD2 on 6 matching bases. This CDR3 has 16 residues. V was shortened by 2 bases and J by 4 bases, with 18 bases between the two germline ends. Germline V gene data show CDR1 as SGHTA and CDR2 as FQGNSA. DNA of the CDR3: TGTGCCAGCAGCTTAAGAGGGGACTCCAATTTATACGAGCAGTACTTC. It yields the protein CASSLRGDSNLYEQYF.

The genes are TRBV18 and TRBJ2-5, with 10 positions matching TRBD2. The CDR3 is 16 amino acids. J was trimmed by 5 bases and V by 6 bases; bases with no gene match: 12. CDR1 KGHSH and CDR2 LQKENI come from the germline V gene. The CDR3 DNA reads TGTGCCAGCTCGTCAGTCCTAGCGGGAGCCGGGGAGACCCAGTACTTC. Its protein is CASSSVLAGAGETQYF.

The rearrangement links TRBV29-1 to TRBJ1-2; D possibly corresponds to TRBD1 (6 bases). The CDR3 runs 12 residues. Trimming stripped 6 bases from V and 2 bases from J, with 10 bases between. The germline V gene has CDR1 SQVTM and CDR2 ANQGSEA. CDR3 sequence reads: CSVTGTNYGYTF. CDR3 nucleotides: TGCAGCGTCACCGGGACAAACTATGGCTACACCTTC.